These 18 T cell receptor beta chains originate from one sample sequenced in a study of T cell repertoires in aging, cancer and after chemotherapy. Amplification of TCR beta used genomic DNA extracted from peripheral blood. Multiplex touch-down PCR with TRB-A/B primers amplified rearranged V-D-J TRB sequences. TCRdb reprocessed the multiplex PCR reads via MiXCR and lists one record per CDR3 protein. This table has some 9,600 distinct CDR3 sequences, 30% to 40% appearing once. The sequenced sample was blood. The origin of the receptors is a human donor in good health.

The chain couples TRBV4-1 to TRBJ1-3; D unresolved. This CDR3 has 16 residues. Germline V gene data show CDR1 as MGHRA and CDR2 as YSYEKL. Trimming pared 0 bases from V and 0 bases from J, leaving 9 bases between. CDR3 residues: CASSQDLGYSGNTIYF. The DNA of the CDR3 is TGCGCCAGCAGCCAAGACTTGGGGTACTCTGGAAACACCATATATTTT.

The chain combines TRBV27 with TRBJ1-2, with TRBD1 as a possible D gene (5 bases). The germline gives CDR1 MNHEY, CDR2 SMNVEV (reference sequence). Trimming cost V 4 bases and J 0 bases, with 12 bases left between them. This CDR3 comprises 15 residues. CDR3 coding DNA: TGTGCCAGCAGTTCCGCGAGAGGGGCTAACTATGGCTACACCTTC. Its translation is CASSSARGANYGYTF.

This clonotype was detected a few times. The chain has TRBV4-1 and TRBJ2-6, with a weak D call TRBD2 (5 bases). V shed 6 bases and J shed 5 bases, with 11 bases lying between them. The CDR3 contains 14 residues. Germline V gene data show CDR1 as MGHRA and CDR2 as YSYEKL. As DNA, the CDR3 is TGCGCCAGCAGTGAGTCGGACTGGGCCAACGTCCTGACTTTC. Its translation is CASSESDWANVLTF.

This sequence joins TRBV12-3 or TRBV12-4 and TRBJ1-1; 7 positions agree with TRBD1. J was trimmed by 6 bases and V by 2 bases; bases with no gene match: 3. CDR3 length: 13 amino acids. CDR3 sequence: CASSLRTGAEAFF. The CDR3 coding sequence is TGTGCCAGCAGTTTACGGACAGGCGCTGAAGCTTTCTTT.

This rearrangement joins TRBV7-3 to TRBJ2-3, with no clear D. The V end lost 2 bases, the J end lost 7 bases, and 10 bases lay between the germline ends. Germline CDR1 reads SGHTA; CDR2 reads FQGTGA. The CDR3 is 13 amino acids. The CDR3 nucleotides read TGTGCCAGCAGCTTAGACCACGACAATACGCAGTATTTT. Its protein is CASSLDHDNTQYF.

The CDR3 loop is CSARVPGEGYTF. Here the CDR3 DNA reads TGCAGTGCTAGAGTTCCCGGGGAAGGCTACACCTTC. The J gene is TRBJ1-2, the V gene TRBV20-1; D gene ambiguous. Germline V gene sequence: CDR1 DFQATT, CDR2 SNEGSKA (reference sequence). The CDR3 totals 12 residues. Trimming removed 1 base from V and 8 bases from J, with 11 bases in between.

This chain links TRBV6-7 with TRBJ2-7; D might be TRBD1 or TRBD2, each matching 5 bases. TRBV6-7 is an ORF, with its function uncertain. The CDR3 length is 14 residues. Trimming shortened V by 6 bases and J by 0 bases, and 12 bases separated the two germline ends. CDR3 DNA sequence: TGTGCCAGCAGGTTGGGACGGATCTCCTACGAGCAGTACGTC. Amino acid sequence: CASRLGRISYEQYV.

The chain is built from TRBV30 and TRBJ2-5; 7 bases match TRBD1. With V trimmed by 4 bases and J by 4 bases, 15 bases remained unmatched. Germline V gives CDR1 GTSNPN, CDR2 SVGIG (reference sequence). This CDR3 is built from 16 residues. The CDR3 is CAWMARGTAPRETQYF. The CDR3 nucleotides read TGTGCCTGGATGGCGAGGGGGACAGCACCACGAGAGACCCAGTACTTC.

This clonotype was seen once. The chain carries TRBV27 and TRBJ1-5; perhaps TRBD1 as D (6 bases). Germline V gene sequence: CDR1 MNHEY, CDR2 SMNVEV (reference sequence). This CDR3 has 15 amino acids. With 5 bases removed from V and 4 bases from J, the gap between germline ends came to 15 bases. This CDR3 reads CASSIGGPTNQPQHF. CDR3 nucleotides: TGTGCCAGCAGTATAGGGGGACCGACTAATCAGCCCCAGCATTTT.

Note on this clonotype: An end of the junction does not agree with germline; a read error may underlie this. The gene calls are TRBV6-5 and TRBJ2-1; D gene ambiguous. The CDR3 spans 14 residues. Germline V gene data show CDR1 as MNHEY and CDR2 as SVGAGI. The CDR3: CASSYSATENEQLF. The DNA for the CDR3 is TGTGCCAGCAGTTACTCCGCCACAGAAAATGAGCAGTTATTC.

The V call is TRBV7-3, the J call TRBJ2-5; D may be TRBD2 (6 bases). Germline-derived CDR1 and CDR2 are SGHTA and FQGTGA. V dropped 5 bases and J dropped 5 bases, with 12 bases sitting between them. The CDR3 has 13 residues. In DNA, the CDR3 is TGTGCCAGCAGCAAAGCTGGAGGGGAGACCCAGTACTTC. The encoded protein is CASSKAGGETQYF.

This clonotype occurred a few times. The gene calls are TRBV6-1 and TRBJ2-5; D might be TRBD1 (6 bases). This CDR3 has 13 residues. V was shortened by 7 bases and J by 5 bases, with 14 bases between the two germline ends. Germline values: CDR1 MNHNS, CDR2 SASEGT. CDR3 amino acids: CASTVGRGETQYF. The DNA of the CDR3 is TGTGCCAGCACCGTTGGCAGGGGTGAGACCCAGTACTTC.

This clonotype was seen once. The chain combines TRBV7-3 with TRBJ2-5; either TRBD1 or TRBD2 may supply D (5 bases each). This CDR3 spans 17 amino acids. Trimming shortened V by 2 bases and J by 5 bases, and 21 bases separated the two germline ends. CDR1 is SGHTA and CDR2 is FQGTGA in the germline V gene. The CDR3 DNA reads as TGTGCCAGCAGCTTAGCGCACAGCCGATGGGACCGGGAGACCCAGTACTTC. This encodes CASSLAHSRWDRETQYF.

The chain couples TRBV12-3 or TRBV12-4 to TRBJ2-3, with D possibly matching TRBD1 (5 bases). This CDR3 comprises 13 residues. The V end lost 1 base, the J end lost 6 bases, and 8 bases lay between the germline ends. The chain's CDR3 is CASSLGSGDTQYF. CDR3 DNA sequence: TGTGCCAGCAGTTTAGGTTCAGGGGATACGCAGTATTTT.

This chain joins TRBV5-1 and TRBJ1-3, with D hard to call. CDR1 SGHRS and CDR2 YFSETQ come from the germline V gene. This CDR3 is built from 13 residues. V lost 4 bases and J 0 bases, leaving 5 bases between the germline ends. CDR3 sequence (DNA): TGCGCCAGCAGCCCCGGCTCTGGAAACACCATATATTTT. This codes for CASSPGSGNTIYF.

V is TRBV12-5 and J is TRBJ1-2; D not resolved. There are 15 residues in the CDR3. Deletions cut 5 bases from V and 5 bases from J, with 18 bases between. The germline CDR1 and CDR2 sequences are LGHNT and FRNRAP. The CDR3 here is CASGPGNNWYYGYTF. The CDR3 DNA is TGTGCTAGTGGTCCCGGGAACAATTGGTATTATGGCTACACCTTC.

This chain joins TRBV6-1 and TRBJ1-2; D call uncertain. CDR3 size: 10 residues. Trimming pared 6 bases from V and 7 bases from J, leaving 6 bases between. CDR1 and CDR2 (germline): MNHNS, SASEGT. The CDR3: CASRYTGYTF. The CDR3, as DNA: TGTGCCAGCAGATATACTGGCTACACCTTC.

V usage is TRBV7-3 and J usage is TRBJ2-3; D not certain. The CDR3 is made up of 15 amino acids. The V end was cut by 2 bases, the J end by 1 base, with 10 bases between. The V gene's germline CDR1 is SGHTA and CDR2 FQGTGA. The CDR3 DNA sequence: TGTGCCAGCAGCTTACAGTCCGGACGCACAGATACGCAGTATTTT. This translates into CASSLQSGRTDTQYF.